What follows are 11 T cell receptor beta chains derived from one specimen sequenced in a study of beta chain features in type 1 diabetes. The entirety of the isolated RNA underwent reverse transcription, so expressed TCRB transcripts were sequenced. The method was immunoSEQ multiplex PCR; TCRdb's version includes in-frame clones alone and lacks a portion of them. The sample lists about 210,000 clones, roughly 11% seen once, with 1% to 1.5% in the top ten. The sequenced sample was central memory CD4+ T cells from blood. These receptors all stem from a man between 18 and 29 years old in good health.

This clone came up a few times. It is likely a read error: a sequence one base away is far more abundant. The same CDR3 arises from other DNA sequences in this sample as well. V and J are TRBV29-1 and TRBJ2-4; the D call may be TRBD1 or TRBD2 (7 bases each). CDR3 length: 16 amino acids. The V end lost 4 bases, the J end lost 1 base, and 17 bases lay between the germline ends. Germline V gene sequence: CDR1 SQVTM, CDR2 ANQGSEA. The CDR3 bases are TGCAGCGTTGGCGGCCAGGGGGGGTATGCCAAAAACATTCAGTACTTC. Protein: CSVGGQGGYAKNIQYF.

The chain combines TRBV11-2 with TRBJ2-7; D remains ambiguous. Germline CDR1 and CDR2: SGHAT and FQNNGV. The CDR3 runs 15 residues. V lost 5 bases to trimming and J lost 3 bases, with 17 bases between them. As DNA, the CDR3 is TGTGCCAGCAGCCCGACATTCCAGTCTCACTACGAGCAGTACTTC. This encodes CASSPTFQSHYEQYF.

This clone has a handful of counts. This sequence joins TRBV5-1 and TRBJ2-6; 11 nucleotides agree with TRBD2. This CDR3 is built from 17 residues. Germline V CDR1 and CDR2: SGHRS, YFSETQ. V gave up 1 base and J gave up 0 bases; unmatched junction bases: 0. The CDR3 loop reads CASSLTSGSSGANVLTF. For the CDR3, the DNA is TGCGCCAGCAGCTTGACTAGCGGGAGCTCTGGGGCCAACGTCCTGACTTTC.

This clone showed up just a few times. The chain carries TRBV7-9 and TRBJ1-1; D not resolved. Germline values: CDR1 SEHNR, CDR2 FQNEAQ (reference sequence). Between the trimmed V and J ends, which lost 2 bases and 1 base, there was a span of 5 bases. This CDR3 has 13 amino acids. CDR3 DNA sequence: TGTGCCAGCAGCTTATACAGGAACACTGAAGCTTTCTTT. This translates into CASSLYRNTEAFF.

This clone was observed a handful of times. The CDR3 nucleotides are TGTGCCAGCAGCCCCGGACGGGAGAACTATGGCTACACCTTC. It encodes CASSPGRENYGYTF. The gene calls are TRBV7-2 and TRBJ1-2; D unresolved. Germline V lookup: CDR1 SGHTA, CDR2 FQGNSA. CDR3 length: 14 amino acids. Trimming took 5 bases from V and 2 from J, leaving 12 bases between them.

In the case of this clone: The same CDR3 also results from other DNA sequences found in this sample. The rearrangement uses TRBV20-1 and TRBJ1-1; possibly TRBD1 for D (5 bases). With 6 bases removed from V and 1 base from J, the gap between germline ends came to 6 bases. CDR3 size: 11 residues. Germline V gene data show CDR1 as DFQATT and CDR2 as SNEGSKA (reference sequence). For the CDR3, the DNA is TGCAGTGCAAGGGGGAACACTGAAGCTTTCTTT. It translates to CSARGNTEAFF.

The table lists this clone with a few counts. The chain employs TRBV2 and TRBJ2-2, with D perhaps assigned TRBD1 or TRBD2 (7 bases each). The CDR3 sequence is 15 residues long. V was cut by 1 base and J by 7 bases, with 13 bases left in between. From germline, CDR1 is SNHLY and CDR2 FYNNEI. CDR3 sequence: CASSEEGGTVGELFF. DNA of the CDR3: TGTGCCAGCAGTGAAGAGGGAGGGACAGTCGGGGAGCTGTTTTTT.

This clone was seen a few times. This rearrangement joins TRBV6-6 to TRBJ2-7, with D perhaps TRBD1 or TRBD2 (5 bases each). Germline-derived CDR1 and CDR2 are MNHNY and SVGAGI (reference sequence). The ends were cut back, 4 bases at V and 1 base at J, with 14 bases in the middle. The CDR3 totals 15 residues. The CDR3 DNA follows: TGTGCCAGCAGTTCCACCGGGACCGCTTCCTACGAGCAGTACTTC. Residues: CASSSTGTASYEQYF.

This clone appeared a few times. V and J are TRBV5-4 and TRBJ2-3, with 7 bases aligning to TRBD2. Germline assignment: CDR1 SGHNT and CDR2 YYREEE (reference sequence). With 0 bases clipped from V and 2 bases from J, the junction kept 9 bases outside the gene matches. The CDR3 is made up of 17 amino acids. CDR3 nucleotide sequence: TGTGCCAGCAGCTTGGCCATTTCTAGCGGCTCCACAGATACGCAGTATTTT. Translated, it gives CASSLAISSGSTDTQYF. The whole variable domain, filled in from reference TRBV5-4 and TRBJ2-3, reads ETGVTQSPTHLIKTRGQQVTLRCSSQSGHNTVSWYQQALGQGPQFIFQYYREEENGRGNFPPRFSGLQFPNYSSELNVNALELDDSALYLCASSLAISSGSTDTQYFGPGTRLTVL.

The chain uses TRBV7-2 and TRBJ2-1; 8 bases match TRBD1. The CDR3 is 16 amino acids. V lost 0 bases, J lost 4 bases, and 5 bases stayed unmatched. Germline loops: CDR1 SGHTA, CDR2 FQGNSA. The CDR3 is CASSLAQGARYNEQFF. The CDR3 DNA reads TGTGCCAGCAGCTTAGCGCAGGGGGCAAGGTACAATGAGCAGTTCTTC.

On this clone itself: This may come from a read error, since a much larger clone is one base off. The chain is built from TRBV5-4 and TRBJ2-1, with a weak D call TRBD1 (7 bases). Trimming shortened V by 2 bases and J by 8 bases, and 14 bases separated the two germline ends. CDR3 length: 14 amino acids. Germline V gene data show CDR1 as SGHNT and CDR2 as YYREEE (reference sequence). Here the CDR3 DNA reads TGTGCCAGCAGCTTATTAGGAGGGGGCCATGAGCAGTTCTTC. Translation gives CASSLLGGGHEQFF.